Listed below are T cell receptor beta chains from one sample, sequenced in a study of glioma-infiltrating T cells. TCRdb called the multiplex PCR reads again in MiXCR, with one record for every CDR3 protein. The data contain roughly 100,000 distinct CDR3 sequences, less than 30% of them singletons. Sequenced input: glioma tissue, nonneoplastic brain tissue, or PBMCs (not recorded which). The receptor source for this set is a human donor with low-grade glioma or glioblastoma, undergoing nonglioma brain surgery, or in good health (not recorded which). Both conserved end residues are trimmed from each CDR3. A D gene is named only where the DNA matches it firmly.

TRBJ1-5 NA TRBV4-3 ASSQEFSDQPQH
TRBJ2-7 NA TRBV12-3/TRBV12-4 ASSFQQSWQY
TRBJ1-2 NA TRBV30 AWRGNVEGYT
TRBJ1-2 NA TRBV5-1 ASSQTQGFYGYT
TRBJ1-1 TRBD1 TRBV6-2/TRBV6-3 ASRPPTGRTEAF
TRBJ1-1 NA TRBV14 ASSQDSARKTEAF
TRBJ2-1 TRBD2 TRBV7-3 ASSLSTRGSGGPNEQF
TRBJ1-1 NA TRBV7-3 ASSLNVDTEAF
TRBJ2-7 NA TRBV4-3 ASSRKGGSNEQY
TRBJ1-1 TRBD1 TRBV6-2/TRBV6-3 ASNNGQGGTEAF
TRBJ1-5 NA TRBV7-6 ASSLRGGRVQPQH
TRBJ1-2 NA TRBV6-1 ASSLGGASNYGYT
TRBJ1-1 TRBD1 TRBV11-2 ASRIWDRGSEAF
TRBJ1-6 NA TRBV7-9 ASSLEQNSPLH
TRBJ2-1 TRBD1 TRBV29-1 SGQGDSYNEQF
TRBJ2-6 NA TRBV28 ASNSGIPSGANVPT
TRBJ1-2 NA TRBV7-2 ASSLDAGSYGYT
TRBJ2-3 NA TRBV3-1 ASSRSGLDTDTQY
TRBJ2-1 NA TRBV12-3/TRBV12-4 ATLSVDEQF
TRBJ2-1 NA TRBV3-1 ASSQYGEPYEQF
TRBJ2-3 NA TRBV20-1 SARPRTDTQY
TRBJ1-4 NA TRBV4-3 ASSHHRGRANEKLF
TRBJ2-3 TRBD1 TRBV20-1 SATRQGNTDTQY
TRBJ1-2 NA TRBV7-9 ASSLVVQGGYGYT
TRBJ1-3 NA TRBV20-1 SAQDSARGNTIY
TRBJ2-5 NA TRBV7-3 AGSEAGLDGETQY
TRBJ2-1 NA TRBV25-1 ASSDAVNNEQF
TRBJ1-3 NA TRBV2 ASSEGYSGNTIY
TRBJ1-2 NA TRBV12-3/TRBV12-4 ASSFDNYVYT
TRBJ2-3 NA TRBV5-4 ASSQGPQGTDTQY
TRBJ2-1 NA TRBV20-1 SARSPLSYNEQF
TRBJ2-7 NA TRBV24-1 ATSDSVGGEQY
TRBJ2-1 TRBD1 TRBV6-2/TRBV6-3 ASSVGTGSYEQF
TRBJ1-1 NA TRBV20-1 SASSSGVGRLNTEAF